This T cell receptor (beta chain) was identified during a study of T cells in Graves' hyperthyroidism and ophthalmopathy (dated by TCRdb to the late 2010s). With regard to the full study: Peripheral blood samples were taken at initial diagnosis, before any treatment was given. TCR V-J signatures able to tell the groups apart were searched for in a discovery cohort of 90 to 100 patients, of whom over 40 had Graves' ophthalmopathy and 55 to 60 had stable Graves' hyperthyroidism. Whether ophthalmopathy could be predicted prospectively was tested in an independent validation cohort made up of under 20 hyperthyroidism patients plus 17 patients who later progressed to ophthalmopathy. The 75 to 100 discovery patients were divided at random into training and test sets in a 7:3 ratio. In roughly six Graves' hyperthyroidism patients, the study also compared T-cell repertoires from thyroid tissue with T-cell repertoires from blood. After blood sampling, hyperthyroidism patients were treated with methimazole at a starting dose of 30 mg daily, and ophthalmopathy patients were treated with high-dose intravenous methylprednisolone. The paper reports TCR Vbeta CDR3 sequencing of over 130 peripheral blood samples: approximately 41 ophthalmopathy, about 75 hyperthyroidism and around 17 progressor patients. The paper's findings and limits, for the study overall: Most expanded thyroid clonotypes (frequency above 0.001) were also detected in blood, a finding suggesting that blood repertoires may reflect thyroid immune responses. In validation, the model predicted progression to ophthalmopathy with just under 71% sensitivity and around 72% specificity, a median of 6.5 months before onset. In cross-validation, a model built on a 13 V-J signature told ophthalmopathy apart from stable hyperthyroidism with approximately 90% sensitivity and about 81% specificity, and in testing the same model reached 80%/75%. Sample size was not statistically predetermined, and investigators were not blinded to group allocation.

This clonotype was seen at least ten times. It has no known antigen specificity. No base-level quality is on record; no much larger clone is a single base apart. At the junction V is shortened by 7 bases and J by 4 bases; bases outside the gene matches: 9. Reading the germline V gene gives CDR1 MNHEY and CDR2 SVGEGT. The CDR3 runs 15 residues from the cysteine to the phenylalanine. Left in the record is the CDR3 DNA by itself, 45 bases read in frame from the first base. Graves' hyperthyroidism was defined as stable when no progression to ophthalmopathy occurred over 18 months of follow-up. Hyperthyroidism patients were newly diagnosed, with disease duration under 2 months, and aged 18 to 65 years. The study excluded patients with uncontrolled infections, other autoimmune diseases, pregnancy or lactation. Diagnoses relied on clinical symptoms, serum thyroxine and TRAb, thyroid ultrasound and orbital computed tomography. Ficoll-Paque density gradient centrifugation was used to isolate PBMCs from 9.5 to 10 ml of fresh peripheral blood. Total RNA was extracted with Trizol reagent, and quality was checked on an Agilent 2100 Bioanalyzer.

TCR beta CDR3 regions were amplified from RNA transcripts. The TCR CDR3 was subjected to a first round of RT-PCR using the HTBI primer set and the Qiagen OneStep RT-PCR kit. The libraries were constructed in a second round of multiplex PCR and then size-selected and purified. The libraries were sequenced on an Illumina HiSeq2000 using paired-end 100 bp reads. The study's own analysis went as follows. SOAPnuke was used to process the raw data, with reads discarded if the reads contained adapters or uncalled bases, had a mean Phred below 15, or lacked an exact constant-primer or identifier match. High-quality paired reads were merged with COPE v1.2.5, and unique nucleotide sequences were defined as clonotypes. MiTCR v1.1 was used to align clonotypes to the IMGT TRBV, TRBD and TRBJ reference segments. Only V-J combinations with frequency above 0.0001, covering about 99% of repertoires, were analysed. A TCS score was defined as the ratio between F50 (clonal expansion) and ExV (chaos), using BLOSUM62-based TCRdist between CDR3 peptides within each V-J. Welch's t-statistics and random forest reduced fewer than 550 V-J features to under 15, which were used in a naive Bayes classifier (R e1071). TCRdb reworked the public reads: Q25 trimming with fastp, MiXCR clone assembly, productive beta chains retained. CDR3 protein sequences are deduplicated, and each keeps its most common genes and DNA. TCRdb's processing, not the study's, gives the V and J calls here. Recorded for this sample are 600,000 to 650,000 distinct CDR3 sequences; around 15% of them occurred a single time. Together, the top ten hold 3.5% to 4% of the sample.

The sequenced sample consisted of blood. The chain joins TRBV6-2 or TRBV6-3 to TRBJ2-1; 8 middle bases align to TRBD2. This clonotype was sampled from a woman aged 25 to 39 with Graves' hyperthyroidism. For the CDR3, the sequence is CASTLSGSVYNEQFF. The nucleotide sequence is given as TGTGCCAGCACATTGAGCGGGAGCGTGTACAATGAGCAGTTCTTC.